The 31 T cell receptor beta chains reported below all come from one sample, sequenced in a study of neoadjuvant anti-PD-1 for oral cavity cancer. Profiling relied on immunoSEQ multiplex PCR, and the TCRdb table lists in-frame clones only, not all of them. The sample lists roughly 15,000 clones; approximately 70% were seen once. The sample in question was PBMCs, obtained before nivolumab (anti-PD-1) treatment. The receptors here all came from a person aged 35 to 85 with oral cavity squamous cell carcinoma.

The chain uses TRBV10-3 and TRBJ1-3, with D hard to call. V shed 1 base and J shed 0 bases, with 4 bases lying between them. Germline V gene sequence: CDR1 ENHRY, CDR2 SYGVKD. The CDR3 has 14 amino acids. The CDR3 coding sequence is TGTGCCATCAGTGAGTTGGACTCTGGAAACACCATATATTTT. Amino acid sequence: CAISELDSGNTIYF.

The J gene is TRBJ2-6, the V gene TRBV9, with D hard to call. Germline V gene data show CDR1 as SGDLS and CDR2 as YYNGEE. The CDR3 length is 20 residues. The germline V and J ends were trimmed by 1 base and 0 bases, with 20 bases remaining between them. Here the CDR3 DNA reads TGTGCCAGCAGCGTATTCCCAGATAGGGCCCCGGGCTCTGGGGCCAACGTCCTGACTTTC. Translation: CASSVFPDRAPGSGANVLTF.

The chain couples TRBV6-5 to TRBJ1-2; no reliable D call. The V and J ends lost 6 bases and 2 bases respectively, with 7 bases between them. The CDR3 runs 12 residues. Germline V CDR1 and CDR2: MNHEY, SVGAGI. CDR3 region: CASRETNYGYTF. CDR3 DNA sequence: TGTGCCAGCAGGGAGACCAACTATGGCTACACCTTC.

The CDR3 sequence: CASSYPRGNEQFF. CDR3 coding DNA: TGTGCCAGCAGTTACCCCCGAGGGAATGAGCAGTTCTTC. This chain links TRBV6-5 with TRBJ2-1; TRBD2 is a possible D gene (5 bases). V was trimmed by 2 bases and J by 7 bases, leaving 9 bases between them. CDR3 length: 13 residues. Germline loops: CDR1 MNHEY, CDR2 SVGAGI.

This clone was picked up a small number of times. CDR3 coding DNA: TGCAGCGCCTTATCGGGCGGCCCGAACACTGAAGCTTTCTTT. It codes for CSALSGGPNTEAFF. V gene TRBV29-1 combines with J gene TRBJ1-1, with unresolved D. Germline CDR1 and CDR2: SQVTM and ANQGSEA. The ends were cut back, 7 bases at V and 1 base at J, with 16 bases in the middle. This CDR3 has 14 residues.

The chain couples TRBV6-1 to TRBJ1-2; D is unclear. V gave up 2 bases and J gave up 6 bases, with 7 bases separating them. CDR1 and CDR2 from the germline V gene are MNHNS and SASEGT. CDR3 length: 12 residues. As DNA, the CDR3 is TGTGCCAGCAGTGAAAGAGGGAATGGCTACACCTTC. This sequence encodes CASSERGNGYTF.

This chain uses TRBV6-1 with TRBJ2-7, with TRBD1 matching over 10 bases. CDR1 and CDR2 from the germline V gene are MNHNS and SASEGT. The CDR3 runs to 15 residues. Losses at the gene ends were 7 bases for V and 5 bases for J; bases not matched to a gene: 11. CDR3 loop: CASNHMGQGLDEQYF. The DNA for the CDR3 is TGTGCCAGCAATCATATGGGACAGGGGTTGGACGAGCAGTACTTC.

The J gene is TRBJ2-7, the V gene TRBV27; 10 bases map to TRBD1. CDR3 length equals 14 residues. The ends lost 5 bases at V and 4 bases at J; junction bases unmatched: 5. Germline V gene lookup returns CDR1 MNHEY and CDR2 SMNVEV (reference sequence). DNA for the CDR3: TGTGCCAGCAGTCTCAGGGACAGGGGTTACGAGCAGTACTTC. Its protein is CASSLRDRGYEQYF.

The chain links TRBV5-8 to TRBJ2-5; no clear D. Deletions cut 3 bases from V and 1 base from J, with 13 bases between. CDR3 length: 15 residues. In germline, CDR1 is SGHTS, CDR2 YDEGEE. Here the CDR3 reads CASSSGLRIQETQYF. The CDR3, as DNA: TGTGCCAGCAGCTCCGGGCTGAGGATCCAAGAGACCCAGTACTTC.

The gene calls are TRBV9 and TRBJ2-5, with a tentative D call TRBD2 (6 bases). Looked up from germline, CDR1 is SGDLS and CDR2 is YYNGEE. This CDR3 region has 13 residues. Deletions cut 1 base from V and 3 bases from J, with 7 bases between. CDR3 nucleotides: TGTGCCAGCAGCGTATGGGGGGAAGAGACCCAGTACTTC. This codes for CASSVWGEETQYF.

V is TRBV7-8 and J is TRBJ1-3; maybe TRBD1 (6 bases). Germline CDR1 reads SGHVS; CDR2 reads FQNEAQ. V dropped 4 bases and J dropped 4 bases, with 17 bases sitting between them. The CDR3 totals 16 residues. CDR3 in amino acids: CASSSGPGAQGNTIYF. The CDR3 DNA follows: TGTGCCAGCAGCTCTGGCCCAGGGGCGCAGGGAAACACCATATATTTT. Using reference TRBV7-8 and TRBJ1-3 for the parts outside the CDR3, the full variable domain is GAGVSQSPRYKVAKRGQDVALRCDPISGHVSLFWYQQALGQGPEFLTYFQNEAQLDKSGLPSDRFFAERPEGSVSTLKIQRTQQEDSAVYLCASSSGPGAQGNTIYFGEGSWLTVV.

This clone has more than one count but fewer than ten. The chain uses TRBV5-1 and TRBJ1-2; no clear D. Germline CDR1 reads SGHRS; CDR2 reads YFSETQ. The CDR3 is made up of 14 amino acids. The V end was cut by 2 bases, the J end by 2 bases, with 10 bases between. The DNA for the CDR3 is TGCGCCAGCAGCTTCCCCTCAGCAAACTATGGCTACACCTTC. It encodes CASSFPSANYGYTF. The entire variable domain, with the rest obtained from reference TRBV5-1 and TRBJ1-2, is as follows: KAGVTQTPRYLIKTRGQQVTLSCSPISGHRSVSWYQQTPGQGLQFLFEYFSETQRNKGNFPGRFSGRQFSNSRSEMNVSTLELGDSALYLCASSFPSANYGYTFGSGTRLTVV.

The J gene is TRBJ1-3, the V gene TRBV15; D perhaps matches TRBD1 (5 bases). The CDR3 has 13 amino acids. From germline, CDR1 is LNHNV and CDR2 YYDKDF (reference sequence). V lost 5 bases and J lost 4, with 9 bases in between. The CDR3 sequence: CATSGGPGNTIYF. CDR3 nucleotide sequence: TGTGCCACCAGCGGGGGACCCGGAAACACCATATATTTT. The entire variable domain, with the rest obtained from reference TRBV15 and TRBJ1-3, is as follows: DAMVIQNPRYQVTQFGKPVTLSCSQTLNHNVMYWYQQKSSQAPKLLFHYYDKDFNNEADTPDNFQSRRPNTSFCFLDIRSPGLGDTAMYLCATSGGPGNTIYFGEGSWLTVV.

The chain employs TRBV11-3 and TRBJ2-5; D is possibly TRBD1 (5 bases). The CDR3 runs to 13 residues. CDR1 SGHNT and CDR2 YENEEA come from the germline V gene. Trimming took off 0 bases at V and 4 bases at J, with 6 bases between the two ends. CDR3 coding DNA: TGTGCCAGCAGCTTAGACCAGGGAGAGACCCAGTACTTC. Translation: CASSLDQGETQYF.

In this sample, this clone turned up a few times. V and J are TRBV7-9 and TRBJ1-1; D possibly corresponds to TRBD1 (6 bases). The CDR3 has 14 amino acids. V lost 5 bases and J lost 4, with 14 bases in between. Germline values: CDR1 SEHNR, CDR2 FQNEAQ (reference sequence). The CDR3: CASSTIQGSTEAFF. CDR3 bases: TGTGCCAGCAGCACGATACAGGGTAGCACTGAAGCTTTCTTT.

The sample holds a few counts of this clone. The chain combines TRBV4-2 with TRBJ2-7, with TRBD2 matching over 7 bases. This CDR3 comprises 15 residues. The trim removed 1 base at V and 0 bases at J, leaving 3 bases unmatched. CDR1 and CDR2 (germline): LGHNA, YNFKEQ. In nucleotides, the CDR3 is TGTGCCAGCAGCCAAGGCCTAGCGGACTCCTACGAGCAGTACTTC. It yields the protein CASSQGLADSYEQYF.

This chain uses TRBV10-1 with TRBJ2-5; 10 bases are a match to TRBD1. The germline CDR1 and CDR2 sequences are WNHNN and SYGVQD (reference sequence). V was clipped by 2 bases and J by 4 bases; unmatched bases: 4. The CDR3 sequence is 15 residues long. Here the CDR3 DNA reads TGCGCCAGCAGTGAGGGGACAGGGGACCCAGAGACCCAGTACTTC. This translates into CASSEGTGDPETQYF.

The chain is built from TRBV28 and TRBJ2-5; D call uncertain. Germline V CDR1 and CDR2: MDHEN, SYDVKM. This CDR3 contains 12 residues. Trimming pared 6 bases from V and 5 bases from J, leaving 10 bases between. This CDR3 reads CASSPRRETQYF. CDR3 nucleotides: TGTGCCAGCAGCCCAAGGCGGGAGACCCAGTACTTC.

The chain couples TRBV9 to TRBJ2-5; D uncertain. The CDR3 runs to 15 residues. V was pared by 0 bases and J by 5 bases, with 14 bases between. CDR1 SGDLS and CDR2 YYNGEE come from the germline V gene. The CDR3 DNA reads as TGTGCCAGCAGCGTAGGGGCCGTAGGGTACGAGACCCAGTACTTC. Protein product: CASSVGAVGYETQYF.

The genes are TRBV6-5 and TRBJ1-2; the D gene is possibly TRBD1 (6 bases). CDR1 MNHEY and CDR2 SVGAGI come from the germline V gene. V was clipped by 2 bases and J by 5 bases, with 18 bases between them. The CDR3 has 16 amino acids. The CDR3 is CASSYMGTQRTYGYTF. Written as DNA, the CDR3 is TGTGCCAGCAGTTACATGGGGACACAGAGAACATATGGCTACACCTTC.

This clone was counted a few times. The rearrangement links TRBV7-3 to TRBJ2-7, with D maybe TRBD1 (6 bases). This CDR3 has 13 residues. Germline values: CDR1 SGHTA, CDR2 FQGTGA. With 1 base removed from V and 3 bases from J, the gap between germline ends came to 7 bases. CDR3 sequence: CASSLRGGYEQYF. The CDR3 coding sequence is TGTGCCAGCAGCTTAAGAGGGGGCTACGAGCAGTACTTC.

The V call is TRBV2, the J call TRBJ2-3; D is possibly TRBD2 (7 bases). V was pared by 3 bases and J by 2 bases, with 15 bases between. This CDR3 has 16 residues. Germline V gene lookup returns CDR1 SNHLY and CDR2 FYNNEI. CDR3 in amino acids: CASSEGGARVTDTQYF. The DNA of the CDR3 is TGTGCCAGCAGTGAGGGGGGGGCGCGGGTCACAGATACGCAGTATTTT.

The chain is built from TRBV6-5 and TRBJ2-4, with 7 nucleotides matching TRBD2. The ends lost 6 bases at V and 8 bases at J; junction bases unmatched: 4. Germline CDR1 and CDR2: MNHEY and SVGAGI. The CDR3 sequence is 12 residues long. In nucleotides, the CDR3 is TGTGCCAGCAGCCGACGGGGGGACATTCAGTACTTC. Translated: CASSRRGDIQYF.

The V and J genes are TRBV6-1 and TRBJ2-2; D gene uncertain. Between the trimmed V and J ends, which lost 6 bases and 0 bases, there was a span of 8 bases. Germline V gives CDR1 MNHNS, CDR2 SASEGT. This CDR3 has 14 residues. The CDR3 DNA follows: TGTGCCAGCAGCCCCGTCGCGAACACCGGGGAGCTGTTTTTT. Protein sequence: CASSPVANTGELFF.

The CDR3 region has the DNA TGTGCCAGCAGCGGCAGGGAAGAGACCCAGTACTTC. Translated: CASSGREETQYF. V is TRBV5-6 and J is TRBJ2-5; TRBD1 is a possible D gene (5 bases). The V gene lost 4 bases and the J gene lost 3 bases, with 7 bases spanning the gap. Germline assignment: CDR1 SGHDT and CDR2 YYEEEE. CDR3 length: 12 amino acids.

V is TRBV5-6 and J is TRBJ2-2; D is possibly TRBD1 or TRBD2 (6 bases each). This CDR3 has 16 residues. From germline, CDR1 is SGHDT and CDR2 YYEEEE. Between the trimmed V and J ends, which lost 3 bases and 4 bases, there was a span of 16 bases. The CDR3, as DNA: TGTGCCAGCAGCTCTGTGGGGGGCCGGGGCACCGGGGAGCTGTTTTTT. Translating it yields CASSSVGGRGTGELFF.

Only one count was recorded for this clone. The genes are TRBV19 and TRBJ1-1, with D perhaps matching TRBD1 (5 bases). The germline gives CDR1 LNHDA, CDR2 SQIVND (reference sequence). This CDR3 is built from 14 residues. Deletions cut 5 bases from V and 0 bases from J, with 10 bases between. DNA of the CDR3: TGTGCCAGTAGTTATCCAGGGATGAACACTGAAGCTTTCTTT. It is translated as CASSYPGMNTEAFF.

This chain joins TRBV5-4 and TRBJ2-1; 8 nucleotides align to TRBD2. Trimming removed 0 bases from V and 6 bases from J; junction bases left unmatched: 5. Germline values: CDR1 SGHNT, CDR2 YYREEE (reference sequence). CDR3 size: 15 residues. The CDR3 sequence: CASSLVIAGLNEQFF. The CDR3 DNA reads as TGTGCCAGCAGCTTGGTGATAGCGGGACTCAATGAGCAGTTCTTC.

The rearrangement uses TRBV2 and TRBJ2-7; 9 nucleotides agree with TRBD2. The V gene's germline CDR1 is SNHLY and CDR2 FYNNEI. Trimming removed 4 bases from V and 9 bases from J; junction bases left unmatched: 10. This CDR3 region has 14 residues. CDR3 nucleotides: TGTGCCAGCAGTGGAGGGCTAGCGGGATGGGGGCAGTACTTC. This encodes CASSGGLAGWGQYF.

The rearrangement joins TRBV6-5 to TRBJ2-1; 7 positions agree with TRBD2. V shed 0 bases, J shed 5 bases, and the junction held 7 bases outside the gene matches. The germline V gene encodes CDR1 MNHEY and CDR2 SVGAGI. The CDR3 runs 16 residues. This CDR3 is CASSYSWTRANNEQFF. The CDR3 DNA reads as TGTGCCAGCAGTTACTCTTGGACTAGAGCCAACAATGAGCAGTTCTTC.

This sequence joins TRBV7-8 and TRBJ2-3; TRBD2 might be the D (5 bases). Trimming took off 1 base at V and 2 bases at J, with 10 bases between the two ends. The CDR3 consists of 15 residues. The germline V gene has CDR1 SGHVS and CDR2 FQNEAQ. CDR3 in amino acids: CASSLGLANTDTQYF. The CDR3 DNA is TGTGCCAGCAGCTTAGGTCTAGCAAACACAGATACGCAGTATTTT.